This T cell receptor beta chain was captured in a study of T cells after yellow fever vaccination. Study as a whole: Preparing low-cell-number fractions relied on SMART-Seq v4 Ultra Low Input.

Study-level points and caveats: High-abundance clonotypes from the bulk population could contaminate FACS-sorted repertoires. CD4 and CD8 compartments shared a small share of clonotypes, likely from convergent recombination. Peak timing came faster in the weaker secondary response, day 5 versus 15.

MiXCR, applied by TCRdb to the 5' RACE reads, yields one record per CDR3 protein. The sample holds some 350,000 distinct CDR3 sequences, about 4% seen once. The V end was cut by 6 bases, the J end by 3 bases, with 15 bases between. This CDR3 comprises 15 residues. This clonotype was observed a few times. Antigen specificity is unknown. The rearrangement joins TRBV12-3 or TRBV12-4 to TRBJ1-5; D may be TRBD1 (6 bases). Sample: PBMCs, taken 5 days after the yellow fever booster vaccination. This clonotype originated in a man younger than 35 who received the YFV17D yellow fever vaccine. CDR3 in DNA: TGTGCCAGCAGGCCGGGGGGACATCCCAATCAGCCCCAGCATTTT. Amino acid sequence: CASRPGGHPNQPQHF.